The subject of this entry is one T cell receptor beta chain. This specimen belongs to a study of blood T cell repertoires in COVID-19. Method: immunoSEQ multiplex PCR; TCRdb's copy keeps in-frame clones and lacks some. The sample lists approximately 260,000 clones; over 85% were seen once. The specimen sequenced was PBMCs or T cells enriched from blood (not recorded which). The TCR sequence derives from a woman between 55 and 75 years old who had recovered from COVID-19.

CDR3 bases: TGCGCCAGCAGCACCGGGACAGCCTCCCGAACGCAGTATTTT. This gives the protein CASSTGTASRTQYF. The rearrangement joins TRBV5-1 to TRBJ2-3; 7 nucleotides align to TRBD1. This CDR3 region has 14 residues. Looked up from germline, CDR1 is SGHRS and CDR2 is YFSETQ. The trim removed 4 bases at V and 9 bases at J, leaving 11 bases unmatched.